Listed below are T cell receptor beta chains from one sample, sequenced in a study of metastatic and nonmetastatic thyroid tumors. Via MiXCR, TCRdb re-called the PCR reads. The sample lists tens of thousands of clones, about 20% seen once, with roughly two fifths in the top ten. The sample was blood. The receptors were gathered from a female donor with papillary thyroid cancer or a benign thyroid nodule (not recorded which). Some clones in this sample may be carry-over from other donors' samples. Each CDR3 is given with its conserved first and last residue. D genes are given only for firm matches. Clone size is shown for a subset of rows, as once, few, many or a class of expanded clone.

J gene,D gene,V gene,clone size,CDR3 protein,CDR3 DNA
TRBJ1-2,TRBD1,TRBV6-1,few,CASSNRGRSYTF,TGTGCCAGCAGTAACAGGGGGCGTAGCTACACCTTC
TRBJ1-5,-,TRBV30,-,CAWSVVAGSQPQHF,TGTGCCTGGAGTGTAGTAGCGGGGTCTCAGCCCCAGCATTTT
TRBJ1-5,-,TRBV20-1,-,CSARRGSGDQPQHF,TGCAGTGCCCGTCGGGGCAGCGGAGATCAGCCCCAGCATTTT
TRBJ2-3,TRBD2,TRBV11-2,many,CASSARLAGGADTQYF,TGTGCCAGCAGCGCTCGACTAGCGGGAGGGGCAGATACGCAGTATTTT
TRBJ2-1,-,TRBV27,medium-sized,CASQDRSSYNEQFF,TGTGCCAGCCAAGACAGGAGCTCCTACAATGAGCAGTTCTTC
TRBJ2-1,-,TRBV5-1,-,CASSLGSGRSYNEQFF,TGCGCCAGCAGCTTGGGATCCGGGCGATCCTACAATGAGCAGTTCTTC
TRBJ2-1,-,TRBV12-3/TRBV12-4,few,CASCYHGAANDQFF,TGTGCCAGCTGCTACCACGGGGCGGCCAATGATCAGTTCTTC
TRBJ2-4,TRBD2,TRBV2,many,CASRWRTSGAKNIQYF,TGTGCCAGCAGGTGGCGGACTAGCGGTGCCAAAAACATTCAGTACTTC
TRBJ2-6,-,TRBV6-1,-,CASTPIGANVLTF,TGTGCCAGCACACCGATCGGGGCCAACGTCCTGACTTTC
TRBJ1-1,TRBD1,TRBV5-1,-,CASSLSAGGDTEAFF,TGCGCCAGCAGCTTGTCCGCAGGGGGAGACACTGAAGCTTTCTTT
TRBJ2-7,TRBD1,TRBV7-9,many,CASSLGDRGSYEQYF,TGTGCCAGCAGCTTAGGGGACAGGGGCTCCTACGAGCAGTACTTC
TRBJ2-2,TRBD2,TRBV6-2/TRBV6-3,few,CASRLRAGGPTGELFF,TGTGCCAGCAGGCTAAGAGCGGGGGGGCCCACCGGGGAGCTGTTTTTT
TRBJ1-2,-,TRBV5-4,many,CASSLAKLNYGYTF,TGTGCCAGCAGCTTGGCCAAACTCAACTATGGCTACACCTTC
TRBJ2-1,-,TRBV27,few,CASIIGHAREQFF,TGTGCCAGCATCATCGGACATGCACGCGAGCAGTTCTTC
TRBJ2-1,-,TRBV6-1,many,CASSRAYNEQFF,TGTGCCAGCTCCCGGGCGTACAATGAGCAGTTCTTC
TRBJ1-5,TRBD1,TRBV9,once,CASSADPGQKYRNHPQHF,TGTGCAAGCAGCGCTGACCCGGGACAGAAATATAGGAATCATCCCCAGCATTTT
TRBJ2-2,-,TRBV3-1,-,CASSPSFTGELFF,TGTGCCAGCAGCCCTTCTTTCACCGGGGAGCTGTTTTTT
TRBJ1-1,TRBD1,TRBV7-9,once,CASSPTGHTEDLF,TGTGCCAGCAGCCCGACAGGGCACACTGAAGATTTATTT
TRBJ2-1,TRBD1,TRBV28,many,CASSLPTGDNEQFF,TGTGCCAGCAGTCTGCCGACAGGGGACAATGAGCAGTTCTTC
TRBJ2-3,-,TRBV5-1,many,CASSLADQTTDTQYF,TGCGCCAGCAGCTTGGCCGACCAAACCACAGATACGCAGTATTTT
TRBJ1-3,-,TRBV7-2,many,CASSPGVAGGNTIYF,TGTGCCAGCAGCCCCGGTGTGGCAGGGGGAAACACCATATATTTT
TRBJ2-7,-,TRBV30,many,CAWSGGKQADYEQYF,TGTGCCTGGAGTGGGGGGAAACAGGCCGACTACGAGCAGTACTTC
TRBJ2-2,-,TRBV30,many,CAWNLVQIGAGELFF,TGTGCCTGGAATCTTGTCCAAATCGGGGCCGGGGAGCTGTTTTTT
TRBJ2-5,-,TRBV5-1,many,CASSLSRVVETQYF,TGCGCCAGCAGCTTGTCACGGGTGGTGGAGACCCAGTACTTC
TRBJ1-1,TRBD1,TRBV20-1,-,CSAPRGDTEAFF,TGCAGTGCTCCCAGGGGGGACACTGAAGCTTTCTTT
TRBJ2-1,TRBD2,TRBV18,-,CASSPGLVGWVEQFF,TGTGCCAGCTCACCGGGACTAGTAGGGTGGGTTGAGCAGTTCTTC
TRBJ1-5,TRBD1,TRBV20-1,many,CSARWFRRGPSNQPQHF,TGCAGTGCTAGGTGGTTTCGCAGGGGGCCTAGCAATCAGCCCCAGCATTTT
TRBJ2-1,TRBD2,TRBV7-2,many,CASSLAGTSGSGEQFF,TGTGCCAGCAGCTTAGCCGGGACTAGCGGGAGCGGCGAGCAGTTCTTC
TRBJ2-3,TRBD2,TRBV9,-,CASSDQGAGYTDTQYF,TGTGCCAGCAGCGACCAGGGAGCGGGATACACAGATACGCAGTATTTT